The 31 T cell receptor beta chains reported below all come from one sample, sequenced in a study of blood T cells in healthy people across ages (dated by TCRdb to about 2015). The library came from 5' RACE. The reads were generated on an Illumina HiSeq 2500. A second 7 to 11 cycle PCR used a sample-barcoded 5' primer and a J-beta primer mix. TCRdb cleaned the public reads at Q25 with fastp, built clones with MiXCR and kept in-frame beta chains. Duplicate CDR3 protein sequences are folded into a single record with the most common DNA and genes. This sample comprises about 940,000 distinct CDR3 sequences, under 50% of them detected only once. The ten largest clonotypes hold 13% of the sample. The specimen sequenced was blood. The receptor set was obtained from a man aged 25-45 years in good health.

The chain links TRBV4-2 to TRBJ1-1; D is undetermined. CDR3 length equals 15 residues. Trimming stripped 0 bases from V and 5 bases from J, with 13 bases between. Germline assignment: CDR1 LGHNA and CDR2 YNFKEQ. The CDR3 nucleotides are TGTGCCAGCAGCCAAGAGGCGGGATCGAGGACTGAAGCTTTCTTT. This sequence encodes CASSQEAGSRTEAFF.

This clonotype has at least ten counts. This chain connects TRBV12-3 or TRBV12-4 to TRBJ2-7; 8 bases map to TRBD2. The CDR3 contains 14 residues. V was pared by 1 base and J by 4 bases, with 3 bases of the junction left unmatched. Here the CDR3 DNA reads TGTGCCAGCAGTTTAGGCGGGGGGCTATACGAGCAGTACTTC. It translates to CASSLGGGLYEQYF.

The genes are TRBV12-3 or TRBV12-4 and TRBJ1-1; D unclear. V was shortened by 1 base and J by 7 bases, with 7 bases between the two germline ends. CDR3 size: 12 residues. CDR3 bases: TGTGCCAGCAGTTTAGTGGCAGTTGAAGCTTTCTTT. Translated: CASSLVAVEAFF.

There are a few counts of this clonotype. The chain combines TRBV9 with TRBJ2-3, with unresolved D. Germline V gene lookup returns CDR1 SGDLS and CDR2 YYNGEE. V was shortened by 0 bases and J by 2 bases, with 7 bases between the two germline ends. This CDR3 spans 14 amino acids. The CDR3 region has the DNA TGTGCCAGCAGCGTAGAGGGCAACACAGATACGCAGTATTTT. Translating gives CASSVEGNTDTQYF.

This clonotype was detected many times. V usage is TRBV20-1 and J usage is TRBJ2-7; weak D call: TRBD1 (5 bases). The CDR3 spans 14 residues. The germline CDR1 and CDR2 sequences are DFQATT and SNEGSKA (reference sequence). Between the trimmed V and J ends, which lost 0 bases and 3 bases, there was a span of 12 bases. As DNA, the CDR3 is TGCAGTGCTAGAGAAGGGGAAGGGCACTACGAGCAGTACTTC. Protein sequence: CSAREGEGHYEQYF.

The rearrangement uses TRBV27 and TRBJ2-7, with no clear D. Germline values: CDR1 MNHEY, CDR2 SMNVEV (reference sequence). V lost 8 bases and J lost 2, with 13 bases in between. This CDR3 has 13 amino acids. The CDR3 DNA reads as TGTGCCAGCCGACGAACATTACCCTACGAGCAGTACTTC. Protein product: CASRRTLPYEQYF.

V gene TRBV4-1 combines with J gene TRBJ1-3; 7 nucleotides line up with TRBD1. After removal of 4 bases from V and 0 bases from J, the junction contained 18 bases not matched to a gene. The CDR3 is 20 amino acids. The germline V gene encodes CDR1 MGHRA and CDR2 YSYEKL. The CDR3 is CASSPYGREGADLSGNTIYF. As DNA, the CDR3 is TGCGCCAGCAGCCCGTATGGAAGAGAGGGGGCAGATCTCTCTGGAAACACCATATATTTT.

This chain connects TRBV18 to TRBJ1-5; weak D call: TRBD1 (5 bases). Germline V gene sequence: CDR1 KGHSH, CDR2 LQKENI. This CDR3 is 16 amino acids long. Deletions cut 4 bases from V and 2 bases from J, with 15 bases between. Here the CDR3 reads CASSLTGPEGNQPQHF. In DNA, the CDR3 is TGTGCCAGCTCACTGACGGGACCCGAGGGCAATCAGCCCCAGCATTTT. The variable domain in full, with the rest retrieved from reference TRBV18 and TRBJ1-5, is NAGVMQNPRHLVRRRGQEARLRCSPMKGHSHVYWYRQLPEEGLKFMVYLQKENIIDESGMPKERFSAEFPKEGPSILRIQQVVRGDSAAYFCASSLTGPEGNQPQHFGDGTRLSIL.

The rearrangement uses TRBV20-1 and TRBJ2-5; TRBD2 matches at 11 bases. The CDR3 sequence is 14 residues long. CDR1 is DFQATT, CDR2 SNEGSKA, per germline (reference sequence). The trim removed 3 bases at V and 2 bases at J, leaving 2 bases unmatched. The DNA for the CDR3 is TGCAGTGCTAGGGGACTAGCGGAACAAGAGACCCAGTACTTC. Encoded protein: CSARGLAEQETQYF.

This clonotype was observed a few times. The rearrangement links TRBV25-1 to TRBJ2-3; D gene unclear. This CDR3 is built from 12 residues. V lost 3 bases and J 2 bases, leaving 3 bases between the germline ends. Germline CDR1 and CDR2: MGHDK and SYGVNS. The CDR3 DNA sequence: TGTGCCAGCAGTGACCCCACAGATACGCAGTATTTT. It yields the protein CASSDPTDTQYF.

The J gene is TRBJ2-3, the V gene TRBV11-2; 7 positions match TRBD2. Germline values: CDR1 SGHAT, CDR2 FQNNGV. Trimming took 7 bases from V and 3 from J; bases not matched to a gene: 10. The CDR3 length is 15 residues. The CDR3 here is CASMRVGGRTDTQYF. CDR3 coding DNA: TGTGCCAGCATGCGAGTGGGGGGGAGAACAGATACGCAGTATTTT.

The chain employs TRBV20-1 and TRBJ2-7; D is possibly TRBD1 or TRBD2 (5 bases each). Per germline, CDR1 DFQATT and CDR2 SNEGSKA (reference sequence). There are 13 residues in the CDR3. The germline V and J ends were trimmed by 1 base and 0 bases, with 7 bases remaining between them. The CDR3, as DNA: TGCAGTGCTAGAGGGGACCTCTCCTACGAGCAGTACTTC. The encoded protein is CSARGDLSYEQYF.

The chain employs TRBV6-5 and TRBJ2-3; no reliable D call. Trimming left V 0 bases short and J 6 bases short, with 13 bases between. The CDR3 contains 15 residues. Germline CDR1 is MNHEY and CDR2 is SVGAGI. The CDR3 loop reads CASSYSGPERDTQYF. In DNA, the CDR3 is TGTGCCAGCAGTTACTCAGGACCCGAAAGGGATACGCAGTATTTT.

J is TRBJ2-5 and V is TRBV5-6, with TRBD1 matching 9 bases. Germline V gene data show CDR1 as SGHDT and CDR2 as YYEEEE. CDR3 length: 13 amino acids. The junction had 2 bases not matched to a gene; V was cut back by 4 bases and J by 4 bases. The CDR3 region is CASSVGQGETQYF. In DNA form, the CDR3 reads TGTGCCAGCAGCGTGGGACAGGGAGAGACCCAGTACTTC.

This chain uses TRBV12-3 or TRBV12-4 with TRBJ2-3; 9 nucleotides match TRBD1. CDR3 size: 15 residues. Germline trimming cut 5 bases from V and 2 bases from J; bases unmatched to any gene: 5. CDR3 sequence: CASSRTGADTDTQYF. The CDR3 nucleotides are TGTGCCAGCAGTCGGACAGGGGCGGACACAGATACGCAGTATTTT.

The chain employs TRBV7-2 and TRBJ2-3; D is unclear. Per germline, CDR1 SGHTA and CDR2 FQGNSA. Trimming took off 2 bases at V and 4 bases at J, with 10 bases between the two ends. This CDR3 region has 14 residues. The CDR3 DNA is TGTGCCAGCAGCTTAAGTAATGGGGCAGATACGCAGTATTTT. Translating it yields CASSLSNGADTQYF.

The rearrangement joins TRBV12-3 or TRBV12-4 to TRBJ2-1; D is uncertain. The CDR3 covers 12 residues. V lost 4 bases, J lost 9 bases, and 10 bases lay in between. The CDR3, as DNA: TGTGCCAGCAGTTGGCCGTTGGGTGAGCAGTTCTTC. Its protein product is CASSWPLGEQFF.

The chain links TRBV18 to TRBJ2-3, with D possibly being TRBD1 or TRBD2 (5 bases each). The CDR3 loop spans 14 amino acids. V shed 6 bases and J shed 7 bases, with 17 bases lying between them. Germline V gene lookup returns CDR1 KGHSH and CDR2 LQKENI. The CDR3, as DNA: TGTGCCAGCTCTACCAGGGATAGCGCGAATACGCAGTATTTT. Protein sequence: CASSTRDSANTQYF.

This clonotype has more than one count but fewer than ten. The V call is TRBV29-1, the J call TRBJ2-1; 7 bases are shared with TRBD2. The CDR3 is made up of 12 amino acids. The V gene's germline CDR1 is SQVTM and CDR2 ANQGSEA. After removal of 6 bases from V and 10 bases from J, the junction contained 9 bases not matched to a gene. The chain's CDR3 is CSVREAGREQFF. Written as DNA, the CDR3 is TGCAGCGTCCGCGAAGCGGGGAGGGAGCAGTTCTTC.

The V call is TRBV25-1, the J call TRBJ2-6, with D unclear. V lost 4 bases to trimming and J lost 4 bases, with 8 bases between them. Germline CDR1 reads MGHDK; CDR2 reads SYGVNS. This CDR3 is 14 amino acids long. The CDR3: CASSGRVGANVLTF. The CDR3 nucleotides read TGTGCCAGCAGTGGTAGGGTCGGGGCCAACGTCCTGACTTTC. Looking up the rest from reference TRBV25-1 and TRBJ2-6 gives the full variable domain: EADIYQTPRYLVIGTGKKITLECSQTMGHDKMYWYQQDPGMELHLIHYSYGVNSTEKGDLSSESTVSRIRTEHFPLTLESARPSHTSQYLCASSGRVGANVLTFGAGSRLTVL.

This rearrangement joins TRBV5-1 to TRBJ2-3; TRBD2 aligns across 9 bases. CDR1 is SGHRS, CDR2 YFSETQ, per germline. The CDR3 consists of 17 residues. Unmatched junction bases numbered 14, after V lost 6 bases and J lost 3 bases. The CDR3, as DNA: TGCGCCAGCAAGGAACTAGCGGGTTGGGACACTACAGATACGCAGTATTTT. Its translation is CASKELAGWDTTDTQYF.

This chain links TRBV5-1 with TRBJ2-3; 13 nucleotides line up with TRBD2. The CDR3 length is 17 residues. Germline-derived CDR1 and CDR2 are SGHRS and YFSETQ. Germline trimming cut 0 bases from V and 1 base from J; bases unmatched to any gene: 2. Here the CDR3 DNA reads TGCGCCAGCAGCTTGGGACTAGCGGGGGGCGGCACAGATACGCAGTATTTT. This translates into CASSLGLAGGGTDTQYF.

V is TRBV6-6 and J is TRBJ1-4, with TRBD1 matching over 8 bases. Germline trimming cut 4 bases from V and 8 bases from J; bases unmatched to any gene: 9. CDR1 MNHNY and CDR2 SVGAGI come from the germline V gene (reference sequence). The CDR3 has 15 residues. The CDR3: CASSSVRGREEKLFF. Here the CDR3 DNA reads TGTGCCAGCAGTTCCGTCAGGGGGCGGGAGGAAAAACTGTTTTTT.

This CDR3 is CASSRDSVPDTQYF. CDR3 nucleotide sequence: TGTGCCAGCAGTCGGGACAGCGTCCCAGATACGCAGTATTTT. This chain connects TRBV7-2 to TRBJ2-3; 7 bases align to TRBD1. V shed 6 bases and J 4 bases; nucleotides not matched to a gene: 7. This CDR3 comprises 14 residues. In germline, CDR1 is SGHTA, CDR2 FQGNSA.

The rearrangement links TRBV7-2 to TRBJ1-5; 11 bases map to TRBD1. This CDR3 is built from 16 residues. Germline V gene data show CDR1 as SGHTA and CDR2 as FQGNSA. V shed 4 bases, J shed 2 bases, and the junction held 4 bases outside the gene matches. The DNA of the CDR3 is TGTGCCAGCAGCTCCAGGACAGGGGGCGGCAATCAGCCCCAGCATTTT. It translates to CASSSRTGGGNQPQHF.

The chain couples TRBV4-3 to TRBJ2-3, with 12 nucleotides matching TRBD2. Germline CDR1 LGHNA, CDR2 YSLEER. V lost 0 bases, J lost 6 bases, and 4 bases stayed unmatched. The CDR3 runs to 16 residues. CDR3 nucleotides: TGCGCCAGCAGCCAAGATAGACTAGCGGGGGTCGATACGCAGTATTTT. The encoded protein is CASSQDRLAGVDTQYF.

Here the CDR3 DNA reads TGCAGCGTCGCTTCTAGCGGGGGGGCCCGGGAGACCCAGTACTTC. This gives the protein CSVASSGGARETQYF. The rearrangement uses TRBV29-1 and TRBJ2-5, with 12 positions matching TRBD2. Germline-derived CDR1 and CDR2 are SQVTM and ANQGSEA. The J segment lost 5 bases and the V segment lost 6 bases, leaving 10 bases of the junction unmatched. The CDR3 contains 15 residues.

The chain joins TRBV7-2 to TRBJ2-7; D possibly matches TRBD1 or TRBD2 (5 bases each). The CDR3 consists of 16 residues. V lost 3 bases and J 0 bases, leaving 15 bases between the germline ends. Germline values: CDR1 SGHTA, CDR2 FQGNSA. CDR3 in amino acids: CASSFRYRDGSYEQYF. CDR3 coding DNA: TGTGCCAGCAGCTTTCGATACCGGGACGGCTCCTACGAGCAGTACTTC. Supplemented by reference TRBV7-2 and TRBJ2-7, the full variable domain reads GAGVSQSPSNKVTEKGKDVELRCDPISGHTALYWYRQSLGQGLEFLIYFQGNSAPDKSGLPSDRFSAERTGGSVSTLTIQRTQQEDSAVYLCASSFRYRDGSYEQYFGPGTRLTVT.

The rearrangement joins TRBV12-3 or TRBV12-4 to TRBJ2-6; D remains ambiguous. The CDR3 has 11 amino acids. Trimming shortened V by 5 bases and J by 6 bases, and 2 bases separated the two germline ends. This CDR3 reads CASSTANVLTF. DNA for the CDR3: TGTGCCAGCAGTACGGCCAACGTCCTGACTTTC.

This clonotype was seen a single time. A single base separates this from a much larger clone, so it may be a read error. The chain employs TRBV29-1 and TRBJ2-5; D possibly corresponds to TRBD2 (6 bases). The CDR3 contains 12 residues. The V end lost 4 bases, the J end lost 11 bases, and 17 bases lay between the germline ends. CDR1 and CDR2 (germline): SQVTM, ANQGSEA. The CDR3 is CSVGVSGNEQYF. Here the CDR3 DNA reads TGCAGCGTTGGGGTTAGCGGCAATGAGCAGTACTTC.

Of note for this clonotype: An end of the junction differs from the germline gene, which may be a read error. The chain recombines TRBV4-2 with TRBJ2-3, with D possibly TRBD1 on 5 matching bases. Looked up from germline, CDR1 is LGHNA and CDR2 is YNFKEQ. This CDR3 contains 15 residues. The chain's CDR3 is CASSQEDDATATQYF. CDR3 in DNA: TGTGCCAGCAGCCAGGAAGACGACGCGACAGCTACGCAGTATTTT.